The text below deals with one T cell receptor beta chain. This clonotype was observed once. What antigen it recognizes has not been identified. The sample holds no much larger clone one base away, and base qualities are not on file. One read alone is weak evidence. Libraries were made using PCR. Reads for this sample came from an Illumina MiSeq. The raw public data were reprocessed by TCRdb itself: fastp quality trimming at Q25, MiXCR clonotype calling, in-frame beta chains only. Rows matching on CDR3 protein sequence are summarized as one entry with the most common DNA and genes. In all, the sample holds around 15,000 distinct CDR3 sequences, and about 32% of those were seen once. The ten largest make up 1.6% of the sample. From the cysteine through the phenylalanine, the CDR3 covers 15 amino acids. Of the read, only the CDR3 DNA is kept; its 45 bases are in frame from base 1. According to the germline V gene, CDR1 reads MNHEY and CDR2 reads SVGAGI. V and J are truncated by 5 bases and 2 bases respectively, leaving an intervening sequence of 13 bases.

This sample stems from a study of regulatory and conventional T cells in breast cancer (dated by TCRdb to about 2015). The sequenced sample was conventional T cells from blood. The origin of this receptor is a female donor in good health. In this chain, TRBV6-5 is recombined with TRBJ2-1; no D gene call is confident. The DNA sequence is as follows: TGTGCCAGCAGTCCGGCTTTTCGGCCCTACAATGAGCAGTTCTTC. This codes for CASSPAFRPYNEQFF.